The clone carrying this T cell receptor (beta chain) showed up just once. What it binds is not known. Of the isolated RNA, all was reverse transcribed, and so the sequenced material was expressed TCRB transcripts. Assay used: immunoSEQ multiplex PCR; TCRdb lists only in-frame clones, some missing. The sample records about 620,000 clones, about 16% being singletons. It was one heparinised blood draw, averaging around 110 mL, that each donor gave. CD45RO/CCR7/CD25/CD127/CD95/CD27 staining was used to isolate CD4+ naive, central memory, regulatory and stem cell-like memory cells by sorting. This sample stems from a study of beta chain features in type 1 diabetes. The length of the CDR3 is 18 residues. The J segment lost 0 bases and the V segment lost 4 bases, leaving 15 bases of the junction unmatched. Germline V gives CDR1 KGHSH, CDR2 LQKENI. Points from the study as a whole: In every one of the four CD4+ subsets, TCRB CDR3s were moderately but significantly shorter in Type 1 diabetes patients. cDNA-based reads could over-represent cells with high TCR expression.

The receptor was isolated from a man between 18 and 29 years old in good health. The chain has TRBV18 and TRBJ2-7; 7 bases map to TRBD1. The material sequenced was naive CD4+ T cells from blood. The CDR3 DNA reads as TGTGCCAGCTCACAACGACAGGGCCTCATTGGGGGCTCCTACGAGCAGTACTTC. Translating it yields CASSQRQGLIGGSYEQYF. The full variable domain, its missing parts supplied by reference TRBV18 and TRBJ2-7, is NAGVMQNPRHLVRRRGQEARLRCSPMKGHSHVYWYRQLPEEGLKFMVYLQKENIIDESGMPKERFSAEFPKEGPSILRIQQVVRGDSAAYFCASSQRQGLIGGSYEQYFGPGTRLTVT.